This TCR beta chain was captured in a study of vaccination effects on CD4 cells after COVID-19. On the study more broadly: BNT162b2 vaccine or mRNA-1273 vaccine was given to participants in two doses. Study conclusions and caveats: There was only 1 of 255 vaccine-induced clones in healthy vaccinees that cross-reacted with common cold coronaviruses. Relatively few convalescent patients took part in the study, which had no early post-infection timepoints. Late after vaccination, infection- and vaccine-induced clones showed marked clonal contraction.

For this clone: Its target is unknown.

Clones were read by immunoSEQ multiplex PCR, and TCRdb kept only the in-frame ones, dropping some. The repertoire holds about 34,000 clones, with around four fifths as singletons. Viral peptide pool expansion of antigen-specific CD4+ T cells preceded sequencing in the ViraFEST assay. Between days 9 and 11 of culture, CD4+ T cells were separated out. Vaccine recipients had no previous SARS-CoV-2 infection; their nucleocapsid antibodies were negative. The length of the CDR3 is 16 residues. V was clipped by 4 bases and J by 1 base, with 13 bases between them. Germline assignment: CDR1 ENHRY and CDR2 SYGVKD.

This specimen consisted of CD4+ T cells from PBMCs cultured with HCoV-OC43 spike peptides, obtained before COVID-19 vaccination. Subset in this sample: HCoV-OC43 spike overlapping peptide pool stimulation. The chain carries TRBV10-3 and TRBJ2-2, with D perhaps matching TRBD1 (6 bases). The receptor's source is a human donor who received a COVID-19 vaccine. Here the CDR3 DNA reads TGTGCCATCAGTGCGGGAAGGGGACAGAACACCGGGGAGCTGTTTTTT. It is translated as CAISAGRGQNTGELFF.